The sequence of this TCR beta chain was determined in a study of blood T cell repertoires in COVID-19. Germline loops: CDR1 LGHNA, CDR2 YNFKEQ. The junction had 9 bases not matched to a gene; V was cut back by 4 bases and J by 10 bases. The CDR3 runs to 16 residues. The authors' processing: From reference gene primer amplification, estimates of nucleated cell counts were derived. Assay: immunoSEQ multiplex PCR; the TCRdb copy retains only in-frame clones and omits some. Clonal size and the V and J genes are those of that table, whereas D and trimming came from the DNA. The sample yields about 71,000 clones, approximately 88% seen once.

V usage is TRBV4-2 and J usage is TRBJ2-1, with 14 bases fitting TRBD2. The TCR was taken from a human donor in a cohort sampled during active COVID-19. Sequenced input: peripheral blood. The CDR3 DNA sequence: TGTGCCAGCAGCCGCGATCCGGGACTAGCGGGAGAGGAGCAGTTCTTC. Protein: CASSRDPGLAGEEQFF.